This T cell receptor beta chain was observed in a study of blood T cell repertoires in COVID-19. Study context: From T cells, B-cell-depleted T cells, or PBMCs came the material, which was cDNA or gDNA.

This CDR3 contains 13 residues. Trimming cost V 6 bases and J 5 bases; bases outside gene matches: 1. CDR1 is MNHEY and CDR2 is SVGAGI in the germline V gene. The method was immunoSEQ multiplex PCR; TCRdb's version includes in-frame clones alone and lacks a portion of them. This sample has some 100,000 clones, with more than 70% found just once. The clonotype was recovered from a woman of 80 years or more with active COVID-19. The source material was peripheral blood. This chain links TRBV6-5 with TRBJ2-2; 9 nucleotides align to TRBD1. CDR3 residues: CASRDRGTGELFF. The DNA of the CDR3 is TGTGCCAGCAGGGACAGGGGAACCGGGGAGCTGTTTTTT.